These 27 T cell receptor beta chains were sequenced from one sample in a study of blood T cell repertoires in COVID-19 (TCRdb year 2020). Library creation used the immunoSEQ multiplex PCR assay. Here the immuneACCESS table is served through TCRdb, limited to in-frame sequences with V and J called. Missing clones are a known gap in these copies; in checked studies unresolved V genes cover under half, and the rest lacks a known reason. A total of some 180,000 clones appear in this sample, roughly 85% of them only once. The ten largest clonotypes hold about 22% of the sample. Sequencing used peripheral blood. The receptors stem from a man aged 60 to 75 with active or convalescent COVID-19.

This clone was counted only a few times. The V gene is TRBV9, the J gene TRBJ1-3; 7 nucleotides line up with TRBD1. The CDR3 sequence is 14 residues long. In germline, CDR1 is SGDLS, CDR2 YYNGEE. With V trimmed by 0 bases and J by 11 bases, 8 bases remained unmatched. DNA for the CDR3: TGTGCCAGCAGCGTAGCTCAAGACAGGGAGGCCATATATTTT. It encodes CASSVAQDREAIYF.

V and J are TRBV11-2 and TRBJ2-3; possibly TRBD1 for D (6 bases). V lost 3 bases to trimming and J lost 7 bases, with 8 bases between them. The germline V gene has CDR1 SGHAT and CDR2 FQNNGV. The CDR3 is 12 residues long. CDR3 bases: TGTGCCAGCAGCTTTAGGGACAATACGCAGTATTTT. It specifies CASSFRDNTQYF.

This chain joins TRBV24-1 and TRBJ1-3, with 8 bases aligning to TRBD1. With V trimmed by 4 bases and J by 2 bases, 3 bases remained unmatched. This CDR3 is 15 amino acids long. Germline V gives CDR1 KGHDR, CDR2 SFDVKD. CDR3 residues: CATSEARGPGNTIYF. For the CDR3, the DNA is TGTGCCACCAGTGAAGCCAGGGGGCCTGGAAACACCATATATTTT.

The V gene is TRBV19, the J gene TRBJ2-3; tentatively, D is TRBD1 (5 bases). CDR1 is LNHDA and CDR2 is SQIVND in the germline V gene (reference sequence). Trimming shortened V by 1 base and J by 2 bases, and 7 bases separated the two germline ends. There are 14 residues in the CDR3. CDR3 sequence: CASSIGQYTDTQYF. DNA for the CDR3: TGTGCCAGTAGTATAGGACAGTACACAGATACGCAGTATTTT.

The CDR3 nucleotides read TGTGCCAGCAGTTCCGGGATGGGCCGGGGCAATCAGCCCCAGCATTTT. Translating it yields CASSSGMGRGNQPQHF. This chain joins TRBV6-5 and TRBJ1-5, with D uncertain. Between the trimmed V and J ends, which lost 4 bases and 2 bases, there was a span of 15 bases. CDR3 length equals 16 residues. Germline CDR1 reads MNHEY; CDR2 reads SVGAGI.

The chain links TRBV2 to TRBJ2-5, with TRBD2 matching 11 bases. The CDR3 is made up of 15 amino acids. Trimming took 6 bases from V and 4 from J; bases not matched to a gene: 7. Germline CDR1 is SNHLY and CDR2 is FYNNEI. CDR3 DNA: TGTGCCAGCAGCCTAGCGGGGGGCAATTCAGAGACCCAGTACTTC. Translated, it gives CASSLAGGNSETQYF.

This chain links TRBV29-1 with TRBJ1-5; 7 bases are shared with TRBD1. Germline trimming cut 5 bases from V and 2 bases from J; bases unmatched to any gene: 3. From germline, CDR1 is SQVTM and CDR2 ANQGSEA. CDR3 size: 13 residues. CDR3 coding DNA: TGCAGCGTTCGACAGGGTGGCAATCAGCCCCAGCATTTT. Protein sequence: CSVRQGGNQPQHF.

The rearrangement links TRBV11-1 to TRBJ2-7; 9 bases agree with TRBD1. The V and J ends lost 4 bases and 0 bases, in that order; junction bases with no gene match: 7. This CDR3 comprises 16 residues. Germline V gene sequence: CDR1 SGHAT, CDR2 FQDESV (reference sequence). The CDR3 DNA follows: TGTGCCAGCAGCTCCTCCGGGACAGGGAGCTCCTACGAGCAGTACTTC. It codes for CASSSSGTGSSYEQYF.

The genes are TRBV5-5 and TRBJ1-2; a possible D gene is TRBD1 (6 bases). CDR1 is SGHKS, CDR2 YYEKEE, per germline (reference sequence). The V end was cut by 3 bases, the J end by 8 bases, with 11 bases between. CDR3 length: 12 amino acids. CDR3 residues: CASSSPRGGYTF. CDR3 DNA: TGTGCCAGCAGCTCCCCCAGGGGAGGCTACACCTTC.

The V and J genes are TRBV27 and TRBJ2-1; TRBD1 matches 7 bases. After removal of 1 base from V and 0 bases from J, the junction contained 6 bases not matched to a gene. This CDR3 spans 17 amino acids. Germline V lookup: CDR1 MNHEY, CDR2 SMNVEV (reference sequence). CDR3 loop: CASSLFPGGSSYNEQFF. In nucleotides, the CDR3 is TGTGCCAGCAGTTTATTTCCAGGGGGTAGCTCCTACAATGAGCAGTTCTTC.

The rearrangement links TRBV5-1 to TRBJ2-5; 9 bases line up with TRBD1. Germline CDR1 is SGHRS and CDR2 is YFSETQ. Trimming took 5 bases from V and 5 from J; bases not matched to a gene: 7. The CDR3 spans 14 residues. Here the CDR3 reads CASSSQGAGETQYF. The CDR3 DNA follows: TGCGCCAGCAGTTCACAGGGGGCTGGGGAGACCCAGTACTTC. The whole variable domain, remainder taken from reference TRBV5-1 and TRBJ2-5, is KAGVTQTPRYLIKTRGQQVTLSCSPISGHRSVSWYQQTPGQGLQFLFEYFSETQRNKGNFPGRFSGRQFSNSRSEMNVSTLELGDSALYLCASSSQGAGETQYFGPGTRLLVL.

The chain is built from TRBV5-4 and TRBJ1-1; D possibly corresponds to TRBD1 (6 bases). Germline assignment: CDR1 SGHNT and CDR2 YYREEE (reference sequence). The CDR3 contains 15 residues. V was clipped by 5 bases and J by 0 bases, with 14 bases between them. The chain's CDR3 is CASSLYDRLNTEAFF. DNA of the CDR3: TGTGCCAGCAGTCTTTACGACAGGTTGAACACTGAAGCTTTCTTT. Full variable domain (missing parts from reference TRBV5-4 and TRBJ1-1): ETGVTQSPTHLIKTRGQQVTLRCSSQSGHNTVSWYQQALGQGPQFIFQYYREEENGRGNFPPRFSGLQFPNYSSELNVNALELDDSALYLCASSLYDRLNTEAFFGQGTRLTVV.

V is TRBV5-1 and J is TRBJ1-3; 8 bases map to TRBD1. Per the germline V gene, CDR1 is SGHRS and CDR2 is YFSETQ. The junction had 5 bases not matched to a gene; V was cut back by 9 bases and J by 3 bases. The CDR3 contains 13 residues. CDR3: CATSTGDGNTIYF. CDR3 DNA: TGCGCCACCTCGACAGGGGATGGAAACACCATATATTTT.

The V and J genes are TRBV19 and TRBJ2-7, with D unclear. This CDR3 is 13 amino acids long. V lost 4 bases and J lost 2, with 9 bases in between. CDR1 and CDR2 from the germline V gene are LNHDA and SQIVND (reference sequence). The DNA for the CDR3 is TGTGCCAGTAGTAAGACTGGCCCCTACGAGCAGTACTTC. This translates into CASSKTGPYEQYF.

This rearrangement joins TRBV19 to TRBJ2-1, with 11 bases identical to TRBD2. V shed 4 bases and J 3 bases; nucleotides not matched to a gene: 5. The CDR3 has 16 residues. The V gene's germline CDR1 is LNHDA and CDR2 SQIVND (reference sequence). CDR3 in amino acids: CASSTTSGGNYNEQFF. The CDR3 DNA reads as TGTGCCAGTAGTACCACTAGCGGGGGAAACTACAATGAGCAGTTCTTC. Full variable domain (missing parts from reference TRBV19 and TRBJ2-1): DGGITQSPKYLFRKEGQNVTLSCEQNLNHDAMYWYRQDPGQGLRLIYYSQIVNDFQKGDIAEGYSVSREKKESFPLTVTSAQKNPTAFYLCASSTTSGGNYNEQFFGPGTRLTVL.

This chain links TRBV29-1 with TRBJ2-3; the match to TRBD2 covers 9 bases. With 8 bases clipped from V and 0 bases from J, the junction kept 6 bases outside the gene matches. The CDR3 consists of 14 residues. Germline CDR1 reads SQVTM; CDR2 reads ANQGSEA. CDR3 in amino acids: CSWGSGGSTDTQYF. The CDR3 DNA reads TGCAGCTGGGGGAGCGGGGGGAGCACAGATACGCAGTATTTT.

The chain carries TRBV18 and TRBJ1-1, with D perhaps TRBD1 (5 bases). Germline CDR1 reads KGHSH; CDR2 reads LQKENI. There are 14 residues in the CDR3. V was trimmed by 3 bases and J by 5 bases, leaving 13 bases between them. This CDR3 reads CASSPENGGTEAFF. The DNA for the CDR3 is TGTGCCAGCTCACCGGAAAACGGGGGGACTGAAGCTTTCTTT.

The chain has TRBV11-2 and TRBJ2-1; D ambiguous. The CDR3 sequence is 11 residues long. The V gene's germline CDR1 is SGHAT and CDR2 FQNNGV. Trimming stripped 5 bases from V and 7 bases from J, with 6 bases between. The CDR3 coding sequence is TGTGCCAGCAGCCAGACTAATGAGCAGTTCTTC. The encoded protein is CASSQTNEQFF. Complete variable domain (other parts from reference TRBV11-2 and TRBJ2-1): EAGVAQSPRYKIIEKRQSVAFWCNPISGHATLYWYQQILGQGPKLLIQFQNNGVVDDSQLPKDRFSAERLKGVDSTLKIQPAKLEDSAVYLCASSQTNEQFFGPGTRLTVL.

The V gene is TRBV11-2, the J gene TRBJ2-1; D possibly corresponds to TRBD2 (5 bases). Germline V gives CDR1 SGHAT, CDR2 FQNNGV. Trimming removed 3 bases from V and 4 bases from J, with 13 bases in between. The CDR3 totals 15 residues. CDR3: CASSFLLPGYNEQFF. The CDR3 DNA follows: TGTGCCAGCAGCTTCCTATTACCGGGGTACAATGAGCAGTTCTTC.

The DNA for the CDR3 is TGTGCCAGCAGTTACGGGGCTAGCGGTAACAATGAGCAGTTCTTC. Protein: CASSYGASGNNEQFF. The rearrangement uses TRBV6-6 and TRBJ2-1; 7 bases are a match to TRBD2. Germline V gene data show CDR1 as MNHNY and CDR2 as SVGAGI (reference sequence). With 2 bases clipped from V and 5 bases from J, the junction kept 6 bases outside the gene matches. The CDR3 runs to 15 residues.

V and J are TRBV20-1 and TRBJ1-2; the D is unclear. V gave up 3 bases and J gave up 8 bases, with 16 bases separating them. The CDR3 has 13 amino acids. Per the germline V gene, CDR1 is DFQATT and CDR2 is SNEGSKA (reference sequence). The CDR3 DNA sequence: TGCAGTGCTAGTAGGCGGCGGGCGGGGGGCTACACCTTC. Translating gives CSASRRRAGGYTF.

V and J are TRBV9 and TRBJ2-7, with D unclear. The CDR3 totals 14 residues. CDR1 and CDR2 from the germline V gene are SGDLS and YYNGEE. V gave up 4 bases and J gave up 6 bases, with 17 bases separating them. The CDR3 sequence is CASSSTVGRSEQYF. As DNA, the CDR3 is TGTGCCAGCAGCAGCACGGTCGGTAGAAGCGAGCAGTACTTC.

V is TRBV5-4 and J is TRBJ2-3; 8 bases fit TRBD2. Trimming took 3 bases from V and 3 from J; bases not matched to a gene: 6. The CDR3 contains 15 residues. Germline V gives CDR1 SGHNT, CDR2 YYREEE (reference sequence). This CDR3 reads CASSSPGGRTDTQYF. Written as DNA, the CDR3 is TGTGCCAGCAGCTCCCCGGGGGGGCGAACAGATACGCAGTATTTT.

This chain connects TRBV9 to TRBJ1-5; a weak D match, TRBD1 (6 bases). Germline CDR1 reads SGDLS; CDR2 reads YYNGEE. The CDR3 is made up of 15 amino acids. V was trimmed by 2 bases and J by 3 bases, leaving 12 bases between them. The CDR3: CASSVSGTNNQPQHF. CDR3 nucleotide sequence: TGTGCCAGCAGCGTCTCCGGGACAAACAATCAGCCCCAGCATTTT.

This clone has a single count. The gene calls are TRBV10-2 and TRBJ2-6, with D uncertain. V was cut by 7 bases and J by 1 base, with 5 bases left in between. CDR1 and CDR2 from the germline V gene are WSHSY and SAAADI. The CDR3 totals 13 residues. The CDR3: CASTVSGANVLTF. CDR3 nucleotide sequence: TGCGCCAGCACCGTATCTGGGGCCAACGTCCTGACTTTC.

The gene calls are TRBV18 and TRBJ1-3, with D perhaps matching TRBD1 (6 bases). CDR3 length equals 13 residues. CDR1 KGHSH and CDR2 LQKENI come from the germline V gene. V dropped 6 bases and J dropped 11 bases, with 17 bases sitting between them. In DNA, the CDR3 is TGTGCCAGCTCGCCTCAGGGGCAGATTCCCATATATTTT. Residues: CASSPQGQIPIYF.

V usage is TRBV4-2 and J usage is TRBJ2-6, with no clear D. The CDR3 spans 20 residues. Looked up from germline, CDR1 is LGHNA and CDR2 is YNFKEQ. V was clipped by 0 bases and J by 0 bases, with 18 bases between them. CDR3 protein: CASSQDLFGEAISGANVLTF. In nucleotides, the CDR3 is TGTGCCAGCAGCCAAGATTTGTTTGGTGAGGCAATCTCTGGGGCCAACGTCCTGACTTTC.